One sample yielded the 18 T cell receptor beta chains listed below, sequenced in a study of blood T cell repertoires in COVID-19. Sequencing was performed with immunoSEQ multiplex PCR; in TCRdb, only in-frame clones are kept and a portion is missing. The table includes approximately 140,000 clones, about 80% detected once. Material: peripheral blood. The receptors were sampled from a man aged 55-75 years with acute or convalescent COVID-19.

The CDR3 loop reads CATSRPSGVGDNEQFF. The CDR3, as DNA: TGTGCCACCAGCCGGCCTAGCGGGGTGGGGGACAATGAGCAGTTCTTC. The V gene is TRBV15, the J gene TRBJ2-1; 9 nucleotides match TRBD2. In germline, CDR1 is LNHNV, CDR2 YYDKDF (reference sequence). This CDR3 comprises 16 residues. The V and J ends lost 5 bases and 5 bases, in that order; junction bases with no gene match: 10.

This clone has more than one count but fewer than ten. The chain has TRBV6-1 and TRBJ1-6; possibly TRBD1 for D (5 bases). This CDR3 has 16 residues. Trimming cost V 5 bases and J 10 bases, with 21 bases left between them. From germline, CDR1 is MNHNS and CDR2 SASEGT. The CDR3 DNA is TGTGCCAGCAGTAAAGAAATAGGGGTAGTTGAGTCACCCCTCCACTTT. Translation gives CASSKEIGVVESPLHF.

The chain employs TRBV9 and TRBJ2-2, with 9 bases fitting TRBD2. The CDR3 has 15 residues. Germline lookup yields CDR1 SGDLS and CDR2 YYNGEE. J gave up 7 bases and V 0 bases, and 4 bases lay outside the gene matches. Here the CDR3 DNA reads TGTGCCAGCAGCGTAGGCCTAGCGGGAATCGGGGAGCTGTTTTTT. Its protein product is CASSVGLAGIGELFF.

The chain joins TRBV5-4 to TRBJ2-3, with 7 nucleotides matching TRBD2. With V trimmed by 4 bases and J by 1 base, 9 bases remained unmatched. From germline, CDR1 is SGHNT and CDR2 YYREEE (reference sequence). This CDR3 is built from 16 residues. CDR3 DNA sequence: TGTGCCAGCAGCATTGCTAGCGGTCTCCGCACAGATACGCAGTATTTT. This codes for CASSIASGLRTDTQYF.

The genes are TRBV27 and TRBJ1-1; D call uncertain. The CDR3 spans 12 residues. Trimming took off 3 bases at V and 3 bases at J, with 5 bases between the two ends. The germline V gene has CDR1 MNHEY and CDR2 SMNVEV (reference sequence). In DNA form, the CDR3 reads TGTGCCAGCAGTTTTGGAGACACTGAAGCTTTCTTT. Translating it yields CASSFGDTEAFF.

Only a few counts were recorded for this clone. For the CDR3, the DNA is TGTGCCAGCAGCCGCCGGGACAGGGATGGAAAACTGTTTTTT. It is translated as CASSRRDRDGKLFF. The gene calls are TRBV5-5 and TRBJ1-4; TRBD1 matches at 9 bases. The length of the CDR3 is 14 residues. Germline-derived CDR1 and CDR2 are SGHKS and YYEKEE (reference sequence). V gave up 4 bases and J gave up 10 bases; unmatched junction bases: 8.

The V and J genes are TRBV7-2 and TRBJ2-2, with TRBD2 matching over 8 bases. The length of the CDR3 is 19 residues. V lost 5 bases, J lost 0 bases, and 14 bases stayed unmatched. Germline V gives CDR1 SGHTA, CDR2 FQGNSA. The CDR3 nucleotides read TGTGCCAGCAGCCCCACCGGGCTAGCGGGTAACACGAACACCGGGGAGCTGTTTTTT. Translated: CASSPTGLAGNTNTGELFF. Looking up the rest from reference TRBV7-2 and TRBJ2-2 gives the full variable domain: GAGVSQSPSNKVTEKGKDVELRCDPISGHTALYWYRQSLGQGLEFLIYFQGNSAPDKSGLPSDRFSAERTGGSVSTLTIQRTQQEDSAVYLCASSPTGLAGNTNTGELFFGEGSRLTVL.

The chain uses TRBV7-9 and TRBJ1-6; the D is unclear. The CDR3 has 14 amino acids. Germline assignment: CDR1 SEHNR and CDR2 FQNEAQ (reference sequence). V lost 2 bases and J 7 bases, leaving 9 bases between the germline ends. The CDR3 DNA follows: TGTGCCAGCAGCTTAATTCAGGCCAATTCACCCCTCCACTTT. Residues: CASSLIQANSPLHF.

The J gene is TRBJ2-5, the V gene TRBV19; D gene unclear. V was clipped by 4 bases and J by 2 bases, with 2 bases between them. Germline V gives CDR1 LNHDA, CDR2 SQIVND (reference sequence). CDR3 size: 11 residues. The CDR3 coding sequence is TGTGCCAGTAGTACACAAGAGACCCAGTACTTC. It is translated as CASSTQETQYF.

The gene calls are TRBV27 and TRBJ1-5; D remains unclear. This CDR3 region has 17 residues. V was pared by 5 bases and J by 1 base, with 18 bases between. Germline V gene data show CDR1 as MNHEY and CDR2 as SMNVEV (reference sequence). The CDR3 protein is CASSPRPPRGSNQPQHF. The CDR3 nucleotides read TGTGCCAGCAGTCCTCGACCCCCGCGAGGCAGCAATCAGCCCCAGCATTTT.

The chain carries TRBV3-1 (or the pseudogene TRBV3-2) and TRBJ2-3, with D possibly being TRBD2 (6 bases). This CDR3 contains 11 residues. V was trimmed by 10 bases and J by 5 bases, leaving 10 bases between them. Germline CDR1 reads LGHDT; CDR2 reads YNNKEL (reference sequence). This CDR3 is CATGTGDTQYF. The CDR3, as DNA: TGTGCCACGGGGACTGGAGATACGCAGTATTTT.

This clone was recorded once. V gene TRBV6-5 combines with J gene TRBJ2-2, with 9 nucleotides matching TRBD1. CDR1 and CDR2 from the germline V gene are MNHEY and SVGAGI. The CDR3 covers 14 residues. With V trimmed by 6 bases and J by 5 bases, 4 bases remained unmatched. The CDR3 nucleotides read TGTGCCAGCAGATGGGACAGGGTAACCGGGGAGCTGTTTTTT. It specifies CASRWDRVTGELFF.

CDR3 amino acids: CASSPQTGSTGNTIYF. CDR3 DNA sequence: TGCGCCAGCAGCCCTCAAACAGGGTCCACTGGAAACACCATATATTTT. The chain couples TRBV5-1 to TRBJ1-3; D is possibly TRBD1 (6 bases). The germline CDR1 and CDR2 sequences are SGHRS and YFSETQ. The CDR3 length is 16 residues. V shed 4 bases and J shed 2 bases, with 16 bases lying between them. Full variable domain (rest looked up from reference TRBV5-1 and TRBJ1-3): KAGVTQTPRYLIKTRGQQVTLSCSPISGHRSVSWYQQTPGQGLQFLFEYFSETQRNKGNFPGRFSGRQFSNSRSEMNVSTLELGDSALYLCASSPQTGSTGNTIYFGEGSWLTVV.

The chain joins TRBV5-1 to TRBJ1-4; D is undetermined. The CDR3 runs 12 residues. CDR1 and CDR2 from the germline V gene are SGHRS and YFSETQ. V was shortened by 0 bases and J by 8 bases, with 5 bases between the two germline ends. The chain's CDR3 is CASSLVGEKLFF. The CDR3 DNA reads as TGCGCCAGCAGCTTGGTTGGCGAAAAACTGTTTTTT.

This rearrangement joins TRBV4-3 to TRBJ2-7, with 8 bases that match TRBD2. Per the germline V gene, CDR1 is LGHNA and CDR2 is YSLEER. Trimming took 4 bases from V and 1 from J; bases not matched to a gene: 6. This CDR3 is 15 amino acids long. The CDR3: CASSLHSGSSYEQYF. For the CDR3, the DNA is TGCGCCAGCAGCCTCCACAGCGGGAGTTCCTACGAGCAGTACTTC.

The chain combines TRBV5-1 with TRBJ1-2; the match to TRBD1 covers 8 bases. The J segment lost 4 bases and the V segment lost 4 bases, leaving 9 bases of the junction unmatched. The CDR3 sequence is 15 residues long. In germline, CDR1 is SGHRS, CDR2 YFSETQ. CDR3 DNA sequence: TGCGCCAGCAGCCCTGTTGGACAGGGCTCCTATGGCTACACCTTC. Protein sequence: CASSPVGQGSYGYTF.

The V and J genes are TRBV7-9 and TRBJ2-2; 14 bases match TRBD2. The CDR3 is 17 residues long. J was trimmed by 4 bases and V by 5 bases; bases with no gene match: 6. Germline lookup yields CDR1 SEHNR and CDR2 FQNEAQ (reference sequence). The CDR3 DNA reads TGTGCCAGCAGCCCGCGGGGGACTAGCGGGGGCACCGGGGAGCTGTTTTTT. Amino acids: CASSPRGTSGGTGELFF. Full variable domain (rest looked up from reference TRBV7-9 and TRBJ2-2): DTGVSQNPRHKITKRGQNVTFRCDPISEHNRLYWYRQTLGQGPEFLTYFQNEAQLEKSRLLSDRFSAERPKGSFSTLEIQRTEQGDSAMYLCASSPRGTSGGTGELFFGEGSRLTVL.

The gene calls are TRBV11-2 and TRBJ1-4; D is possibly TRBD1 (5 bases). V lost 3 bases, J lost 5 bases, and 10 bases lay in between. This CDR3 is 14 amino acids long. Per germline, CDR1 SGHAT and CDR2 FQNNGV. The CDR3 DNA follows: TGTGCCAGCAGCTTGGGCCAGGGCAATGAAAAACTGTTTTTT. It codes for CASSLGQGNEKLFF.